This entry describes one T cell receptor (beta chain). No antigen is known for it. Each sample had two DNA replicates, about 0.5 ug blood or around 1.5 ug tissue. Clones were read by immunoSEQ multiplex PCR, and TCRdb kept only the in-frame ones, dropping some. Among about 53,000 clones, 85% to 95% were seen once, and the ten largest hold around 5%. These data come from a study of early stage breast cancer tumors. Overall study context: Most invasive tumors, about 70% of the 16, were ER+/PR+/HER2-. Broader study findings: Tumors had approximately 2.7-fold higher T cell density than normal breast.

Germline CDR1 reads SGHTA; CDR2 reads FQGNSA. Germline trimming cut 1 base from V and 12 bases from J; bases unmatched to any gene: 3. This CDR3 has 13 residues. V and J are TRBV7-2 and TRBJ2-3, with 11 bases fitting TRBD2. The source of this sequence is a person between 65 and 79 years old with breast cancer. The sample taken for sequencing was blood. The CDR3 loop is CASSLGLAGSQYF. CDR3 nucleotide sequence: TGTGCCAGCAGCTTAGGACTAGCGGGGAGCCAGTATTTT.